The 11 T cell receptor beta chains in this list originate from one sample, sequenced in a study of blood T cell repertoires in COVID-19. Profiling relied on immunoSEQ multiplex PCR, and the TCRdb table lists in-frame clones only, not all of them. This sample has 130,000 to 150,000 clones, with more than 75% found just once. Sequenced material: peripheral blood. The receptors were gathered from a man older than 75 with acute or convalescent COVID-19.

J is TRBJ2-1 and V is TRBV10-3; 8 nucleotides align to TRBD2. The CDR3 runs 16 residues. V lost 4 bases and J lost 12; bases outside the gene matches: 17. CDR1 is ENHRY and CDR2 is SYGVKD in the germline V gene. CDR3 sequence: CAISGHSGAYTMVQFF. The CDR3 bases are TGTGCCATCAGTGGGCATAGCGGGGCATATACAATGGTGCAGTTCTTC.

Notes on this clone: Other DNA variants within this sample encode the same CDR3. The rearrangement links TRBV6-2 or TRBV6-3 to TRBJ1-2; 7 bases map to TRBD1. V lost 0 bases, J lost 4 bases, and 5 bases stayed unmatched. The V gene's germline CDR1 is MNHEY and CDR2 SVGEGT. This CDR3 comprises 15 residues. The CDR3 loop is CASSYSRTGSYGYTF. The CDR3 DNA is TGTGCCAGCAGTTACTCCAGGACAGGATCCTATGGCTACACCTTC.

Concerning this clone: Different DNA sequences within this sample yield the same CDR3. V and J are TRBV6-5 and TRBJ2-7; TRBD1 matches at 8 bases. This CDR3 is 14 amino acids long. V gave up 6 bases and J gave up 2 bases; unmatched junction bases: 6. CDR1 is MNHEY, CDR2 SVGAGI, per germline. The CDR3 spells CASSGQGGPYEQYF. The CDR3, as DNA: TGTGCCAGCAGCGGACAGGGAGGCCCCTACGAGCAGTACTTC.

This clone occurred once. This chain joins TRBV7-6 and TRBJ2-3; 9 positions match TRBD1. Germline CDR1 and CDR2: SGHVS and FNYEAQ. The CDR3 consists of 15 residues. The V segment lost 5 bases and the J segment 2 bases; nucleotides outside the gene matches: 5. The CDR3 coding sequence is TGTGCCAGCAGCCGGACAGGGGCCCTCACAGATACGCAGTATTTT. Its protein product is CASSRTGALTDTQYF.

The J gene is TRBJ1-5, the V gene TRBV28, with 12 bases lining up with TRBD1. The V gene end was trimmed by 6 bases and the J gene end by 6 bases; junction bases not matched to a gene: 6. The CDR3 is 15 amino acids. The germline V gene encodes CDR1 MDHEN and CDR2 SYDVKM. CDR3 DNA sequence: TGTGCCAGCAGAGGCCGGGACAGGGGGCTTCAGCCCCAGCATTTT. Protein product: CASRGRDRGLQPQHF.

The V gene is TRBV28, the J gene TRBJ1-1, with 11 bases identical to TRBD1. The CDR3 totals 15 residues. Trimming cost V 5 bases and J 4 bases; bases outside gene matches: 6. Germline V CDR1 and CDR2: MDHEN, SYDVKM. CDR3 amino acids: CASSGQGARSTEAFF. The CDR3 nucleotides are TGTGCCAGCAGTGGACAGGGGGCGCGGTCCACTGAAGCTTTCTTT.

This chain connects TRBV10-3 to TRBJ2-1, with D hard to call. CDR1 and CDR2 (germline): ENHRY, SYGVKD. Deletions cut 2 bases from V and 6 bases from J, with 8 bases between. This CDR3 has 13 residues. The CDR3 loop reads CAISETKTNEQFF. In nucleotides, the CDR3 is TGTGCCATCAGTGAGACTAAGACCAATGAGCAGTTCTTC.

The chain recombines TRBV5-6 with TRBJ1-4; D remains ambiguous. The CDR3 spans 14 residues. From germline, CDR1 is SGHDT and CDR2 YYEEEE. Trimming took 2 bases from V and 8 from J, leaving 13 bases between them. The CDR3 loop is CASSFGWSEEKLFF. CDR3 sequence (DNA): TGTGCCAGCAGCTTCGGGTGGTCGGAAGAAAAACTGTTTTTT.

The genes are TRBV3-1 (or the pseudogene TRBV3-2) and TRBJ1-6; D remains ambiguous. The germline V and J ends were trimmed by 1 base and 7 bases, with 11 bases remaining between them. The length of the CDR3 is 15 residues. Germline V gene lookup returns CDR1 LGHDT and CDR2 YNNKEL (reference sequence). CDR3 in amino acids: CASSQVPIGNSPLHF. The CDR3, as DNA: TGTGCCAGCAGCCAAGTGCCGATCGGGAATTCACCCCTCCACTTT.

The CDR3 loop reads CASSPARAGWQPQHF. The DNA of the CDR3 is TGTGCCAGCTCACCAGCTAGGGCAGGGTGGCAGCCCCAGCATTTT. The chain employs TRBV18 and TRBJ1-5; the D gene is possibly TRBD1 (5 bases). This CDR3 contains 15 residues. Germline V gene data show CDR1 as KGHSH and CDR2 as LQKENI. Trimming took off 2 bases at V and 7 bases at J, with 15 bases between the two ends.

The chain is built from TRBV10-2 and TRBJ1-5; 9 bases are shared with TRBD1. CDR1 and CDR2 (germline): WSHSY, SAAADI. This CDR3 is built from 20 residues. The ends lost 5 bases at V and 4 bases at J; junction bases unmatched: 21. CDR3 sequence reads: CASSLSGLGQGPRYNQPQHF. As DNA, the CDR3 is TGCGCCAGCAGTCTTTCAGGGTTGGGACAGGGTCCGCGCTATAATCAGCCCCAGCATTTT.